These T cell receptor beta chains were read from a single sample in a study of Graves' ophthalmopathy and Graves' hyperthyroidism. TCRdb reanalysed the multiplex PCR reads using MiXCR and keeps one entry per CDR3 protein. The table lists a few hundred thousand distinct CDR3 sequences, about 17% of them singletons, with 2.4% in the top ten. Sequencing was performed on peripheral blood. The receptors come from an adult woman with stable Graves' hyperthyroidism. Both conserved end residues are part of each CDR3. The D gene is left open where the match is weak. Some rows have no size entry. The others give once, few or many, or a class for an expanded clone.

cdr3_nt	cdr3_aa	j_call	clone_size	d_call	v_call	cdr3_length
TGTGCCAGCAGCTTACCGGGACTTACTGAAGCTTTCTTT	CASSLPGLTEAFF	TRBJ1-1	many	-	TRBV11-2	13
TGCAGTGCTGCTACAGAGAACACTGAAGCTTTCTTT	CSAATENTEAFF	TRBJ1-1	many	-	TRBV20-1	12
TGTGCCAGCAGTGTATACTCCGGTCCCCCAACCTACGAGCAGTACTTC	CASSVYSGPPTYEQYF	TRBJ2-7	-	-	TRBV6-1	16
TGCGCCAGCAGCTACTCGGGACAGACCAATCAGCCCCAGCATTTT	CASSYSGQTNQPQHF	TRBJ1-5	many	TRBD1	TRBV5-1	15
TGTGCCAGCAGTGACGACAGTCGTGGAGAGACCCAGTACTTC	CASSDDSRGETQYF	TRBJ2-5	-	-	TRBV27	14
TGTGCCAGCTCACCGCCCCCCGGACGGACAATGCTTAATTCACCCCTCCACTTT	CASSPPPGRTMLNSPLHF	TRBJ1-6	many	-	TRBV18	18
TGCGCCAGCAGTCCCAGCTCCACGGGCACCGGGGAGCTGTTTTTT	CASSPSSTGTGELFF	TRBJ2-2	-	-	TRBV5-1	15
TGTGCCAGCACCCCAGGGGAGACTAGCGGGGAAAAGACCGGGGAGCTGTTTTTT	CASTPGETSGEKTGELFF	TRBJ2-2	-	TRBD2	TRBV2	18
TGTGCCAGCAGTTACCCGGAAACGCCTCAGGACTTACCACCCTACGAGCAGTACTTC	CASSYPETPQDLPPYEQYF	TRBJ2-7	many	-	TRBV6-5	19
TGTGCCAGCAGGTCCGGGACAGGAACTGACGAGCAGTACTTC	CASRSGTGTDEQYF	TRBJ2-7	many	TRBD1	TRBV6-1	14
TGTGCCAGCAGTTCCAACACCTTAACCGGGACAGGGGGTTTCACCGGGGAGCTGTTTTTT	CASSSNTLTGTGGFTGELFF	TRBJ2-2	many	TRBD1	TRBV28	20
TGTGCCAGCAGCCGAGACGGACTAGGATATGTAGATACGCAGTATTTT	CASSRDGLGYVDTQYF	TRBJ2-3	many	TRBD2	TRBV3-1	16
TGTGCCTGGTCTGGGACTGAAGCTTTCTTT	CAWSGTEAFF	TRBJ1-1	many	-	TRBV30	10
TGTGCCAGCAGTTTACAGACAGGGAACACTGAAGCTTTCTTT	CASSLQTGNTEAFF	TRBJ1-1	-	-	TRBV6-5	14
TGTGCCAGCAGCTCCTGGGAGGGGATAGGCTACACCTTC	CASSSWEGIGYTF	TRBJ1-2	many	-	TRBV9	13
TGTGCCAGCAGTTCGACTAGCCAGAGGGAGACCCAGTACTTC	CASSSTSQRETQYF	TRBJ2-5	many	TRBD2	TRBV11-2	14
TGCAGTGCTAGAGATCTTGGGGACAAAAACACCGGGGAGCTGTTTTTT	CSARDLGDKNTGELFF	TRBJ2-2	many	-	TRBV20-1	16
TGTGCCAGCAGTGAAGCGCAAAGGGACCAGCCCCAGCATTTT	CASSEAQRDQPQHF	TRBJ1-5	-	-	TRBV6-1	14
TGTGCCAGCAGTGAAGCGCGGTTCACTCAAGAGACCCAGTACTTC	CASSEARFTQETQYF	TRBJ2-5	many	-	TRBV6-1	15
TGTGCCAGCAGCGAAGCGCGGACCGGGACAGGGAAGGAGACCCAGTACTTC	CASSEARTGTGKETQYF	TRBJ2-5	many	TRBD1	TRBV6-1	17
TGTGCCAGCAGTTTTGTGGTGACCTCCTACGAGCAGTACTTC	CASSFVVTSYEQYF	TRBJ2-7	many	-	TRBV28	14
TGTGCCAGCTCACCTTTAGCGGGGGCCCCTTGGGAGCAGTACTTC	CASSPLAGAPWEQYF	TRBJ2-7	-	TRBD2	TRBV18	15
TGCGCCAGCAGCCAAGCGGGAGGCTTGGCCGGGGAGCTGTTTTTT	CASSQAGGLAGELFF	TRBJ2-2	-	TRBD2	TRBV4-3	15
TGTGCCAGCAGTTACTCTTGGGGGCACCAGCATTTT	CASSYSWGHQHF	TRBJ1-5	many	-	TRBV6-2/TRBV6-3	12
TGTGCCTTACAGGGGCCCACTGAAGCTTTCTTT	CALQGPTEAFF	TRBJ1-1	-	TRBD1	TRBV30	11
TGTGCCAGTGGAGACACGGTCTATGGCTACACCTTC	CASGDTVYGYTF	TRBJ1-2	many	-	TRBV27	12
TGTGCCAGCAGTGAGGGTGGAGGTCTCTACGAGCAGTACTTC	CASSEGGGLYEQYF	TRBJ2-7	many	-	TRBV2	14
TGTGCCAGCAGTTCCGGGACAGGGGCCACTGAAGCTTTCTTT	CASSSGTGATEAFF	TRBJ1-1	many	TRBD1	TRBV28	14
TGTGCCAGCAGTTACGTCCCGGGACAAAGCCAAGAGACCCAGTACTTC	CASSYVPGQSQETQYF	TRBJ2-5	many	-	TRBV6-5	16
TGTGCCAGCAGTGGCGGATCCTATGGCTACACCTTC	CASSGGSYGYTF	TRBJ1-2	few	-	TRBV6-1	12
TGTGCCAGCATGCTACTCAGCGGGAGTTACGAGCAGTACTTC	CASMLLSGSYEQYF	TRBJ2-7	many	TRBD2	TRBV12-3/TRBV12-4	14
TGTGCCAGCAGCCCAGGAGACACAGGGGGGTATTATAGCAATCAGCCCCAGCATTTT	CASSPGDTGGYYSNQPQHF	TRBJ1-5	many	TRBD1	TRBV7-8	19
TGTGCCAGCAGTTACCCGACCGACAGAATCAACACTGAAGCTTTCTTT	CASSYPTDRINTEAFF	TRBJ1-1	many	-	TRBV6-2/TRBV6-3	16
TGTGCCAGCAGTTACTTCCGACTAGAGGGGGAAGAGACCCAGTACTTC	CASSYFRLEGEETQYF	TRBJ2-5	many	-	TRBV6-5	16
TGTGCCAGCAGTACCTATCCCGCCGGGACCCAGTACTTC	CASSTYPAGTQYF	TRBJ2-5	-	-	TRBV6-1	13
TGTGCCAGCAGCTTCGGGACAGGTGCTGGTGGCTACACCTTC	CASSFGTGAGGYTF	TRBJ1-2	-	TRBD1	TRBV5-5	14
TGTGCCTGGAGTGTAGGCTGGGGGACTGAAGCTTTCTTT	CAWSVGWGTEAFF	TRBJ1-1	many	-	TRBV30	13
TGTGCCAGCAGTTCGCGATTAGCGGGGGACCTTGTAAACATTCAGTACTTC	CASSSRLAGDLVNIQYF	TRBJ2-4	many	TRBD2	TRBV28	17
TGTGCCAGTAGTACAACAGGCGCCCAAGAGACCCAGTACTTC	CASSTTGAQETQYF	TRBJ2-5	many	-	TRBV19	14
TGTGCCAGCAGTTCGACCGGCCCCCCGCGGCCCTACGAGCAGTACTTC	CASSSTGPPRPYEQYF	TRBJ2-7	many	-	TRBV28	16
TGTGCCAGCAGCGTAGAGACGGGAGGGACCTACGAGCAGTACTTC	CASSVETGGTYEQYF	TRBJ2-7	many	TRBD2	TRBV9	15
TGTGCCAGCAGAGGGACAGCTACCTACGAGCAGTACTTC	CASRGTATYEQYF	TRBJ2-7	many	TRBD1	TRBV27	13
TGTGCCAGCACCCTTCCTAGGACAGGGAACACTGAAGCTTTCTTT	CASTLPRTGNTEAFF	TRBJ1-1	many	TRBD1	TRBV12-3/TRBV12-4	15
TGTGCCAGCAGCTCGAGACGCTCTAGCGGGACCGGGGAGCTGTTTTTT	CASSSRRSSGTGELFF	TRBJ2-2	few	TRBD2	TRBV11-2	16
TGCGCCAGCAGCCAAGGGTTGTCGGGAGCTAGAGTCCACGAGCAGTACTTC	CASSQGLSGARVHEQYF	TRBJ2-7	-	-	TRBV4-1	17
TGCAGCGTACGAGGGGGCCGGGAGACCCAGTACTTC	CSVRGGRETQYF	TRBJ2-5	many	TRBD1	TRBV29-1	12
TGTGCCAGCAGCGTAGCGGTACAGGGGGCCAACGAGCAGTACTTC	CASSVAVQGANEQYF	TRBJ2-7	few	TRBD1	TRBV7-2	15
TGTGCCAGCTCACCAATATTTGCAGGGGATGTGGGCGAGACCCAGTACTTC	CASSPIFAGDVGETQYF	TRBJ2-5	-	-	TRBV18	17
TGTGCCAGCAGACAGGGACATCGGCAGGAGACCCAGTACTTC	CASRQGHRQETQYF	TRBJ2-5	many	-	TRBV12-3/TRBV12-4	14